These 14 T cell receptor beta chains were sequenced from one sample in a study of T cell changes during pregnancy in multiple sclerosis. The protocol was immunoSEQ multiplex PCR, while the TCRdb copy is restricted to in-frame clones and leaves out a portion. Counted here are over 55,000 clones, 93% occurring once; the ten biggest clones make up approximately 1.7%. Material: peripheral blood, obtained after pregnancy. The receptor set was obtained from a female donor with multiple sclerosis, enrolled in a pregnancy study.

The gene calls are TRBV6-5 and TRBJ2-7; weak D call: TRBD2 (6 bases). Germline CDR1 reads MNHEY; CDR2 reads SVGAGI. The CDR3 contains 14 residues. V lost 6 bases to trimming and J lost 3 bases, with 15 bases between them. CDR3: CASRRGSGRYEQYF. The DNA of the CDR3 is TGTGCCAGCAGGAGGGGTAGCGGCCGCTACGAGCAGTACTTC.

The V gene is TRBV5-1, the J gene TRBJ1-5, with D uncertain. The germline V and J ends were trimmed by 1 base and 7 bases, with 6 bases remaining between them. The CDR3 covers 12 residues. CDR1 is SGHRS and CDR2 is YFSETQ in the germline V gene. The CDR3, as DNA: TGCGCCAGCAGCTTGAGGAGGCAGCCCCAGCATTTT. It specifies CASSLRRQPQHF.

This chain joins TRBV21-1 and TRBJ2-3; TRBD1, the table's D call, lacks a check against the DNA. TRBV21-1 is a documented pseudogene. CDR3 length: 16 residues. CDR3 nucleotide sequence: TGTGCCAGCAGGGTACAGGGATCAGGGCGCGAAGATACGCAGTATTTT. Its translation: CASRVQGSGREDTQYF.

This rearrangement joins TRBV19 to TRBJ2-1, with TRBD1 matching over 9 bases. The trim removed 0 bases at V and 8 bases at J, leaving 8 bases unmatched. Germline V CDR1 and CDR2: LNHDA, SQIVND (reference sequence). The CDR3 runs 16 residues. CDR3 in DNA: TGTGCCAGTAGTATAGATCTAGGGACAGGGACGGATGAGCAGTTCTTC. It is translated as CASSIDLGTGTDEQFF. The whole variable domain, filled in from reference TRBV19 and TRBJ2-1, reads DGGITQSPKYLFRKEGQNVTLSCEQNLNHDAMYWYRQDPGQGLRLIYYSQIVNDFQKGDIAEGYSVSREKKESFPLTVTSAQKNPTAFYLCASSIDLGTGTDEQFFGPGTRLTVL.

The chain carries TRBV28 and TRBJ1-5; 7 bases are shared with TRBD1. V shed 11 bases and J 1 base; nucleotides not matched to a gene: 8. The CDR3 runs to 14 residues. Germline CDR1 and CDR2: MDHEN and SYDVKM. CDR3: CAARRQGSNQPQHF. The CDR3 DNA follows: TGTGCCGCAAGGCGACAGGGAAGCAATCAGCCCCAGCATTTT.

V is TRBV6-6 and J is TRBJ2-1, with TRBD1 identical over 7 bases. The trim removed 7 bases at V and 7 bases at J, leaving 10 bases unmatched. CDR1 is MNHNY and CDR2 is SVGAGI in the germline V gene (reference sequence). The CDR3 length is 14 residues. The CDR3 here is CASTSWDRRNEQFF. CDR3 nucleotide sequence: TGTGCCAGCACCTCTTGGGACAGAAGAAATGAGCAGTTCTTC.

The table lists this clone with a count of one. This rearrangement joins TRBV9 to TRBJ1-5; the D is unclear. The CDR3 spans 14 residues. CDR1 is SGDLS, CDR2 YYNGEE, per germline. The V gene lost 7 bases and the J gene lost 5 bases, with 16 bases spanning the gap. The CDR3 DNA reads TGTGCCAGCGGGGAGGATGAGGGTTATCAGCCCCAGCATTTT. Its protein product is CASGEDEGYQPQHF.

In this sample, this clone turned up once. The chain couples TRBV30 to TRBJ2-7; D is perhaps TRBD2 (5 bases). The ends were cut back, 3 bases at V and 3 bases at J, with 9 bases in the middle. The germline gives CDR1 GTSNPN, CDR2 SVGIG (reference sequence). CDR3 length: 12 residues. CDR3 bases: TGTGCCTGGAGCGGAGACTACTACGAGCAGTACTTC. Translated, it gives CAWSGDYYEQYF.

V usage is TRBV19 and J usage is TRBJ1-5; D is uncertain. The CDR3 extends over 15 amino acids. V was cut by 4 bases and J by 1 base, with 11 bases left in between. CDR1 and CDR2 (germline): LNHDA, SQIVND (reference sequence). The CDR3 DNA sequence: TGTGCCAGTAGTAGGCCAGCGGGCAGCAATCAGCCCCAGCATTTT. Its protein is CASSRPAGSNQPQHF.

This chain connects TRBV2 to TRBJ2-5, with 8 bases matching TRBD1. Trimming took 7 bases from V and 4 from J; bases not matched to a gene: 8. Germline V gene lookup returns CDR1 SNHLY and CDR2 FYNNEI. The CDR3 is 14 residues long. As DNA, the CDR3 is TGTGCCAGCAAAAGGAACAGGGGGATAGAGACCCAGTACTTC. Translation: CASKRNRGIETQYF.

V usage is TRBV4-3 and J usage is TRBJ2-5, with TRBD2 matching 12 bases. The CDR3 spans 18 residues. V lost 0 bases, J lost 5 bases, and 10 bases stayed unmatched. Germline CDR1 is LGHNA and CDR2 is YSLEER. The CDR3: CASSQDGRLAGGLETQYF. CDR3 DNA sequence: TGCGCCAGCAGCCAAGATGGGCGCCTAGCGGGAGGGCTGGAGACCCAGTACTTC.

The rearrangement uses TRBV7-9 and TRBJ2-1; 9 bases line up with TRBD2. V shed 0 bases and J 12 bases; nucleotides not matched to a gene: 9. The CDR3 contains 15 residues. Germline CDR1 and CDR2: SEHNR and FQNEAQ (reference sequence). DNA for the CDR3: TGTGCCAGCAGCTTAGCGGAATGGGCTAGCGGGACGCAGTTCTTC. Translated, it gives CASSLAEWASGTQFF.

V and J are TRBV30 and TRBJ1-5; D is uncertain. Trimming pared 1 base from V and 7 bases from J, leaving 17 bases between. Germline V CDR1 and CDR2: GTSNPN, SVGIG (reference sequence). The length of the CDR3 is 15 residues. As DNA, the CDR3 is TGTGCCTGGAGTGCGAAGATGAGGGCGAAACAGCCCCAGCATTTT. This translates into CAWSAKMRAKQPQHF. Full variable domain (outside the CDR3, taken from reference TRBV30 and TRBJ1-5): SQTIHQWPATLVQPVGSPLSLECTVEGTSNPNLYWYRQAAGRGLQLLFYSVGIGQISSEVPQNLSASRPQDRQFILSSKKLLLSDSGFYLCAWSAKMRAKQPQHFGDGTRLSIL.

The CDR3 is CASSIGPGGYEQYF. In nucleotides, the CDR3 is TGTGCCAGTAGTATAGGGCCCGGGGGGTACGAGCAGTACTTC. This sequence joins TRBV19 and TRBJ2-7, with TRBD2 identical over 7 bases. Germline trimming cut 1 base from V and 4 bases from J; bases unmatched to any gene: 4. The germline CDR1 and CDR2 sequences are LNHDA and SQIVND (reference sequence). The CDR3 is made up of 14 amino acids.